This is a list of T cell receptor beta chains from one sample in a study of CD8 T cells in ankylosing spondylitis. TCRdb used MiXCR to reprocess the 5' RACE reads, holding one entry per CDR3 protein. The sample lists tens of thousands of distinct CDR3 sequences; around 10% were seen once. Specimen: blood, either unsorted or a sorted T cell fraction (not recorded which). All receptors derive from a male donor with ankylosing spondylitis or in good health (not recorded which). CDR3s include the opening cysteine and the closing phenylalanine or tryptophan. The order of the fields is J gene, V gene, CDR3 length, CDR3 protein.

>TRBJ2-1|TRBV7-8|13
CASSELTGGREFF
>TRBJ2-3|TRBV7-3|16
CASSLGRDRYTDTQYF
>TRBJ2-1|TRBV4-1|12
CASSRTSGEQFF
>TRBJ2-2|TRBV2|14
CASSVAYGTGELFF
>TRBJ2-5|TRBV5-1|14
CASRTDSSQETQYF
>TRBJ2-2|TRBV30|13
CAWDRAVTGELFF
>TRBJ2-2|TRBV15|15
CATSRDYQPSGELFF
>TRBJ1-2|TRBV5-1|15
CASSLQGDASYGYTF
>TRBJ2-1|TRBV15|15
CATSPSGRAYDEQFF
>TRBJ2-1|TRBV29-1|17
CSVEDAGGMTGGYEQFF
>TRBJ2-3|TRBV11-2|16
CASSLTSGGSTDTQYF
>TRBJ2-2|TRBV5-5|16
CASSLYPARNTGELFF
>TRBJ1-4|TRBV25-1|13
CASSRDQNEKLFF
>TRBJ2-7|TRBV5-1|18
CASSLVWLAEGSAYEQYF
>TRBJ1-6|TRBV20-1|18
CSARDFGDRGGYNSPLHF
>TRBJ1-5|TRBV27|15
CASSLRGYEDQPQHF
>TRBJ2-7|TRBV5-5|16
CASSVTARTELGEQYF
>TRBJ2-3|TRBV7-9|15
CASSLVAGSADTQYF
>TRBJ2-2|TRBV5-4|17
CASSLADLGARTGELFF
>TRBJ2-6|TRBV5-1|17
CASSYTAAVSGANVLTF
>TRBJ1-1|TRBV7-9|13
CASTPGPNTEAFF
>TRBJ2-1|TRBV12-3/TRBV12-4|17
CASSLTLAGGLYNEQFF
>TRBJ2-3|TRBV20-1|15
CSASLSGGRTDTQYF
>TRBJ2-1|TRBV5-1|14
CASSPGTSGNEQFF